This TCR beta chain was captured in a study of blood T cells in healthy people across ages. This clonotype has only a few counts. Its antigen is not known. There were healthy Caucasian individuals from Russia, aged roughly 6 to 95, serving as donors. The CDR3 length is 16 residues. V shed 4 bases, J shed 2 bases, and the junction held 9 bases outside the gene matches. Germline assignment: CDR1 PRHDT and CDR2 FYEKMQ (reference sequence). Overall study findings and caveats: A greater number of naive CD4+ cells and higher diversity distinguished long-lived donors from aged donors.

Then a second PCR, running roughly 6 to 11 cycles, was carried out with a sample-barcoded 5' primer and a J-beta primer mix. A 12-random-nucleotide template-switch adaptor tagged each cDNA molecule. MiXCR was run by TCRdb on the 5' RACE reads, yielding one entry per CDR3 protein. The repertoire has about 1.8 million distinct CDR3 sequences, roughly 52% of them found once; the top ten carry around 2.1%. The chain couples TRBV13 to TRBJ2-7, with 9 bases that match TRBD2. The sequence was collected from a woman between 35 and 50 years old in good health. Sequenced input: blood. The chain's CDR3 is CASSSNPGTSTYEQYF. CDR3 coding DNA: TGTGCCAGCAGCTCAAATCCCGGGACTAGCACCTACGAGCAGTACTTC.